Reported below is one T cell receptor (beta chain). The entry originates in a study of Ad26.COV2.S vaccination and SARS-CoV-2 variants. Background on the study: Enrollment placed the donor in the COV1001 Ad26.COV2.S trial arm.

CDR1 and CDR2 from the germline V gene are MNHEY and SMNVEV (reference sequence). The CDR3 runs to 15 residues. V was pared by 2 bases and J by 12 bases, with 10 bases of the junction left unmatched. Treatment specified: some 20 received Ad26.COV2.S at low or high dose, single or two shots; about 5 received placebo; per-sample allocation not given. Sampling was performed 63 days after the first vaccine or placebo injection. Boston provided a donor who was an adult aged 18-55 years. The table came from immunoSEQ multiplex PCR; TCRdb's copy has only in-frame clones and leaves some out. The sample yields hundreds of thousands of clones, roughly 89% seen once.

The chain couples TRBV27 to TRBJ1-6, with 7 bases fitting TRBD1. The sample here was peripheral blood, taken in a trial of Ad26.COV2.S vaccine versus placebo. The receptor's source is a person aged 18-65 years who received the Ad26.COV2.S COVID-19 vaccine or a placebo. Here the CDR3 reads CASSLRDSLPGPLHF. The CDR3 bases are TGTGCCAGCAGTTTACGGGACAGCCTCCCTGGACCCCTCCACTTT.